This is a list of T cell receptor beta chains from one sample in a study of T cells after yellow fever vaccination. TCRdb reprocessed the 5' RACE reads via MiXCR and lists one record per CDR3 protein. In the table there are 300,000 to 350,000 distinct CDR3 sequences, 7% to 9% of which are singletons. This specimen consisted of PBMCs, obtained around 45 days after the first yellow fever vaccination. These receptors all come from a young man who received the YFV17D yellow fever vaccine. Each CDR3 is given without its conserved first and last residue. Each record gives: J gene, D gene, V gene, CDR3 protein. A D gene is named only where the DNA matches it firmly.

j_gene: TRBJ2-5
d_gene: NA
v_gene: TRBV7-2
CDR3aa: ASSLASYFETQY

j_gene: TRBJ2-7
d_gene: NA
v_gene: TRBV30
CDR3aa: AWDRDNYEQY

j_gene: TRBJ1-4
d_gene: NA
v_gene: TRBV18
CDR3aa: ASSMNGPSFNEKLF

j_gene: TRBJ2-5
d_gene: NA
v_gene: TRBV5-1
CDR3aa: ASSSRGWETQY

j_gene: TRBJ2-1
d_gene: NA
v_gene: TRBV7-6
CDR3aa: ASSLAAGQSNEQF

j_gene: TRBJ2-1
d_gene: NA
v_gene: TRBV4-1
CDR3aa: ASSQRESRNEQF

j_gene: TRBJ2-5
d_gene: TRBD2
v_gene: TRBV7-9
CDR3aa: ASSETSGGARTQY

j_gene: TRBJ1-1
d_gene: NA
v_gene: TRBV20-1
CDR3aa: SASAAGTNTEAF

j_gene: TRBJ2-1
d_gene: NA
v_gene: TRBV11-2
CDR3aa: ASRKQGGGYNEQF

j_gene: TRBJ2-5
d_gene: TRBD1
v_gene: TRBV4-3
CDR3aa: ASSLGTGEQETQY

j_gene: TRBJ2-1
d_gene: NA
v_gene: TRBV6-1
CDR3aa: ASRPPQGFSYNEQF

j_gene: TRBJ2-7
d_gene: TRBD1
v_gene: TRBV7-2
CDR3aa: ASSLGYRGTYEQY

j_gene: TRBJ1-6
d_gene: TRBD1
v_gene: TRBV7-9
CDR3aa: ASSWTGPGDSPLH

j_gene: TRBJ2-1
d_gene: TRBD2
v_gene: TRBV7-3
CDR3aa: ASSPLSGGTYNEQF

j_gene: TRBJ2-1
d_gene: TRBD2
v_gene: TRBV5-1
CDR3aa: ASSFGGLLAANNEQF

j_gene: TRBJ1-2
d_gene: NA
v_gene: TRBV5-1
CDR3aa: ASSRSYPDGYT